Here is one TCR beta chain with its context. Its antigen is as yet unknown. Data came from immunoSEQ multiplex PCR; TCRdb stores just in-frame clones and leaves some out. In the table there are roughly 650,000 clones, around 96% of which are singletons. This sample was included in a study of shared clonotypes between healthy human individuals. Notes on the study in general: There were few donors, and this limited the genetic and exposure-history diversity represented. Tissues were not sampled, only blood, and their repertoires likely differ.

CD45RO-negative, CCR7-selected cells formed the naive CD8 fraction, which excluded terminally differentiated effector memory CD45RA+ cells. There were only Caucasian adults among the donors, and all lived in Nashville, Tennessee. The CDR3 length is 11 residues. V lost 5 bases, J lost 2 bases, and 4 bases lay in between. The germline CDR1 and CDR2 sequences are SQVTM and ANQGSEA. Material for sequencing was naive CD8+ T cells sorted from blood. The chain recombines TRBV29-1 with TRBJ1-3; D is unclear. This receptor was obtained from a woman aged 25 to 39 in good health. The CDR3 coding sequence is TGCAGCGTTAGAGCTGGAAACACCATATATTTT. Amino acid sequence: CSVRAGNTIYF.